The T cell receptor (beta chain) described here comes from a study of vaccination effects on CD4 cells after COVID-19. Using immunoSEQ multiplex PCR, the repertoire was profiled, and TCRdb retains in-frame clones only, with some absent. The table records around 40,000 clones, approximately 70% of them present only once. Before any sequencing was done, the ViraFEST assay used viral peptide pools to expand antigen-specific CD4+ T cells. When around nine days of culture had elapsed, CD4+ T cells were isolated. Sometime from March through December 2020, the person acquired a SARS-CoV-2 infection that PCR confirmed. Peptides at roughly 9.2 ug/ml and IL-2 at approximately 9.7 IU/ml were added to more than 1.5 million PBMC per well. Each culture had half its medium swapped for IL-2 medium on days 3 and 7. The length of the CDR3 is 14 residues. V was trimmed by 4 bases and J by 3 bases, leaving 9 bases between them. The V gene's germline CDR1 is LGHDT and CDR2 YNNKEL (reference sequence).

Concerning this clone: Its specificity is unknown.

The source of this sequence is a human donor who had a prior SARS-CoV-2 infection. This chain uses TRBV3-1 (or the pseudogene TRBV3-2) with TRBJ1-4; D gene unclear. The sequencing here drew on CD4+ T cells from PBMCs cultured with a peptide pool, taken before COVID-19 vaccination. In DNA, the CDR3 is TGTGCCAGCAGCCGGACGGGTCCTAATGAAAAACTGTTTTTT. Encoded protein: CASSRTGPNEKLFF.